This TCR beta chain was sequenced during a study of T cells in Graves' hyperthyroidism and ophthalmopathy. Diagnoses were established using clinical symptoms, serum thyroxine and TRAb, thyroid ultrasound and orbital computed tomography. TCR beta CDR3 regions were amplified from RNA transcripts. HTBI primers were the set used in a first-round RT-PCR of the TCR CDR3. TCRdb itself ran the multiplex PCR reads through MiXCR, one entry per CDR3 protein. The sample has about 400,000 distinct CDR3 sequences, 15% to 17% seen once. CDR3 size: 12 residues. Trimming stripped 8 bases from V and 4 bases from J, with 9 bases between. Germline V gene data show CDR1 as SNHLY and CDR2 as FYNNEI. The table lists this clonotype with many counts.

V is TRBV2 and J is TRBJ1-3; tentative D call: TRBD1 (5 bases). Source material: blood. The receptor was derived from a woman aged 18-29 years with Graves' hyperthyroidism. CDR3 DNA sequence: TGTGCCAGCGGGGGAATCGGAAACACCATATATTTT. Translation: CASGGIGNTIYF.